This T cell receptor beta chain was sequenced for a study of T cells in localized non-small cell lung cancer. This table comes from immunoSEQ multiplex PCR, and its TCRdb copy is limited to in-frame clones, with some not included. The repertoire holds 50,000 or so clones, with approximately 82% as singletons. General study results and limits: Across samples, adjacent lung featured a median roughly 56 of the top 100 tumor clones. Investigators sequenced only a single tumor region, leaving heterogeneity possible. There was higher T cell clonality in uninvolved adjacent lung than in tumor, and it was highest there.

Remarks on this clone: Its antigen is not identified.

The CDR3 covers 17 residues. Germline loops: CDR1 SGHRS, CDR2 YFSETQ. V trimming: 3 bases; J trimming: 3 bases; junction bases outside the gene matches: 10. The receptor comes from a female donor over 55 with stage II squamous cell lung carcinoma. The sample in question was peripheral blood, obtained before any cancer treatment. The J gene is TRBJ2-2, the V gene TRBV5-1; 8 nucleotides match TRBD2. CDR3 nucleotides: TGCGCCAGCAGCTCACGACCGGGACTAGTAGACACCGGGGAGCTGTTTTTT. It encodes CASSSRPGLVDTGELFF.